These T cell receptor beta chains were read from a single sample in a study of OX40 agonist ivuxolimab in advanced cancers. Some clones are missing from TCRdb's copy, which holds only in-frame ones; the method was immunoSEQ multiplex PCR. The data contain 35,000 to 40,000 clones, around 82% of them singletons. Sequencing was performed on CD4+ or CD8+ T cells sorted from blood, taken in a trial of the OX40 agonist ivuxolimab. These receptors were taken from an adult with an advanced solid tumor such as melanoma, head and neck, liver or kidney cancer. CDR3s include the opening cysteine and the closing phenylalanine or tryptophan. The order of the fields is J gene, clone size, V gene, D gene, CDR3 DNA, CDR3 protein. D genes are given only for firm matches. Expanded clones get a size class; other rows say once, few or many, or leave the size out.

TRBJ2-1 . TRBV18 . TGTGCCAGCTCACCCCCTTGGGATAATGAGCAGTTCTTC CASSPPWDNEQFF
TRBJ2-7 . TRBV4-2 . TGTGCCAGCAGCCATGGGGACGGTAGGTACGAGCAGTACTTC CASSHGDGRYEQYF
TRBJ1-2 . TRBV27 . TGTGCCAGCAGTAGTTTAACGAGGGCTCTTGGCTACACCTTC CASSSLTRALGYTF
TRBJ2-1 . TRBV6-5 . TGTGCCAGCAGTTACTTTGCGGATGAGCAGTTCTTC CASSYFADEQFF
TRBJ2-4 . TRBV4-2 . TGTGCCAGCAGCCAAGATAGAAGTGGCAAAAACATTCAGTACTTC CASSQDRSGKNIQYF
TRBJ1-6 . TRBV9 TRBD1 TGTGCCAGCAGCGCGACAGGGGGCAATTCACCCCTCCACTTT CASSATGGNSPLHF
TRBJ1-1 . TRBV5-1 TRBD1 TGCGCCAGCAGCTCGGGACAGTATGGGACTGAAGCTTTCTTT CASSSGQYGTEAFF
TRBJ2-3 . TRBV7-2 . TGTGCCAGCAGCTCCCGAATACGCCACACAGATACGCAGTATTTT CASSSRIRHTDTQYF
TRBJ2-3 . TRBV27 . TGTGCCACCGCACGGGTGACAGATACGCAGTATTTT CATARVTDTQYF
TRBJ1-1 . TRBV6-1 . TGTGCCAGCAGTGAAGGGAGCCGGAAAGCTTTCTTT CASSEGSRKAFF
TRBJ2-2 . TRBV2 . TGTGCCAGCAGTGTCAATGGAGGGGACACCGGGGAGCTGTTTTTT CASSVNGGDTGELFF
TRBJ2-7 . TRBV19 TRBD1 TGTGCCAGTAGGATGGACAGGGGGTCTCGGGAGCAGTACTTC CASRMDRGSREQYF
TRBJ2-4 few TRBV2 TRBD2 TGTGCCAGCGCGGGGGGCGGGAACATTCAGTACTTC CASAGGGNIQYF
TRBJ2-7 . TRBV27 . TGTGCCAGCAGACCTTGGGCAACCCTTTACGAGCAGTACTTC CASRPWATLYEQYF
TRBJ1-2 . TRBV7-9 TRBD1 TGTGCCAGCAGCTTAGGGCTTGACAGGGGGAATGGCTACACCTTC CASSLGLDRGNGYTF
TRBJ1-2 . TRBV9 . TGTGCCAGCAAAAGGGTCGGCTATGGCTACACCTTC CASKRVGYGYTF
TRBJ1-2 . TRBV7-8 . TGTGCCAGCAGCTTAGGGCGATTTAACTATGGCTACACCTTC CASSLGRFNYGYTF
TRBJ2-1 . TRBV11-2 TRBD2 TGTGCCAGCAGCTTTCTAGCGGGGACGAATGAGCAGTTCTTC CASSFLAGTNEQFF
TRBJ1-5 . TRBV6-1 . TGTGCCAGCAGTGAAGGAATTAGCAATCAGCCCCAGCATTTT CASSEGISNQPQHF
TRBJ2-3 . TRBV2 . TGTGCCAGCAGTGAAGGACGCCTAGCTCGTACAGATACGCAGTATTTT CASSEGRLARTDTQYF
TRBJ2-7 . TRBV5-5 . TGTGCCAGCAGTCTAGGGACCTACGAGCAGTACTTC CASSLGTYEQYF
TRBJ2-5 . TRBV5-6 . TGTGCCAGCAGCTTGGTGACAGAGTACCAAGAGACCCAGTACTTC CASSLVTEYQETQYF
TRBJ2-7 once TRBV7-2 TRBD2 TGTGCCAGCAGCTTAGTTGCTAGCGGCTACGAGCAGTACTTC CASSLVASGYEQYF
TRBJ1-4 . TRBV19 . TGTGCCAGTAGTAATTGGGACGGCAGCCTTAATGAAAAACTGTTTTTT CASSNWDGSLNEKLFF
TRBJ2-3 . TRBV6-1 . TGTGCCAGCAGTGATCTCCAGCCAGATACGCAGTATTTT CASSDLQPDTQYF
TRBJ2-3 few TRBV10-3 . TGTGCCATCAGTGAGGGTCCAAGCTGGGATACGCAGTATTTT CAISEGPSWDTQYF
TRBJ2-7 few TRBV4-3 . TGCGCCAGCAGCCAAGAAAATAACGGGGTAAAGGAGCAGTACTTC CASSQENNGVKEQYF
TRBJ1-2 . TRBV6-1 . TGTGCCAGCAGTGAAGGAGTGGGGGCGGGCTATGGCTACACCTTC CASSEGVGAGYGYTF
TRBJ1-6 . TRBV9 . TGTGCCAGCAGCCGGGGGGTCTATAATTCACCCCTCCACTTT CASSRGVYNSPLHF
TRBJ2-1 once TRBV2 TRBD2 TGTGCCAGCAGGGCGACTAGCGGTACCTACAATGAGCAGTTCTTC CASRATSGTYNEQFF
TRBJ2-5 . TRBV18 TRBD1 TGTGCCAGCTCATCGGGAATGACAGGGGAAGAGACCCAGTACTTC CASSSGMTGEETQYF
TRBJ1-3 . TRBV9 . TGTGCCAGCAGCGTAGATCTCTCTGGAAACACCATATATTTT CASSVDLSGNTIYF
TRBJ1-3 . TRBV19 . TGTGCCAGTAGTAAATTGGACAGCAGCTCTGGAAACACCATATATTTT CASSKLDSSSGNTIYF
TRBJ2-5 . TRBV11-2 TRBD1 TGTGCCAGCAGCCCTGGGGCCGGGACAGGGGAAGAGACCCAGTACTTC CASSPGAGTGEETQYF
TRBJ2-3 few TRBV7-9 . TGTGCCAGCAGCTTGGTGGTGGATACGCAGTATTTT CASSLVVDTQYF
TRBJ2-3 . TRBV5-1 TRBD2 TGCGCCAGCAGCTTTCAAGCGGGGGGGCCAGATACGCAGTATTTT CASSFQAGGPDTQYF
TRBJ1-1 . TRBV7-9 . TGTGCCAGCAGCCCCACTGTTGGCACTGAAGCTTTCTTT CASSPTVGTEAFF
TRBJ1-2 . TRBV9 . TGTGCCAGCAGCGTATCCTCCGGGAGGGGCTACACCTTC CASSVSSGRGYTF
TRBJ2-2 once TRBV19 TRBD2 TGTGCCAGTAGTCCGCCGGGACTAGAAACCGGGGAGCTGTTTTTT CASSPPGLETGELFF